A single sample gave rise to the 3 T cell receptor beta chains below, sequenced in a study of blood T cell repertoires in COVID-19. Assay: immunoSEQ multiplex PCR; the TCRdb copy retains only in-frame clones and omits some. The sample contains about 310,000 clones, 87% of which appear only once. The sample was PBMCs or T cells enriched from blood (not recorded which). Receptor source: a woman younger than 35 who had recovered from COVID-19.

The chain's CDR3 is CASSELRGELFF. In DNA form, the CDR3 reads TGTGCCAGCAGTGAACTACGCGGGGAGCTGTTTTTT. The V call is TRBV28, the J call TRBJ2-2, with D hard to call. V was cut by 5 bases and J by 7 bases, with 8 bases left in between. CDR3 length: 12 amino acids. Germline V lookup: CDR1 MDHEN, CDR2 SYDVKM.

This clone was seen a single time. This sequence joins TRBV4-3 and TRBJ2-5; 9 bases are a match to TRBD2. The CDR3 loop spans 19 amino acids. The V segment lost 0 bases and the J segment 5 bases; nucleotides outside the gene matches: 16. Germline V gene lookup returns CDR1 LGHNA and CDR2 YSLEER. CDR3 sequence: CASSQDSGGRGGGEETQYF. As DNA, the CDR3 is TGCGCCAGCAGCCAAGATTCTGGCGGGAGGGGCGGAGGTGAGGAGACCCAGTACTTC.

CDR3 sequence: CASHGTAPYGNTEAFF. The CDR3 DNA reads as TGTGCCAGCCACGGGACAGCGCCTTATGGGAACACTGAAGCTTTCTTT. This chain connects TRBV5-4 to TRBJ1-1; 7 nucleotides match TRBD1. The CDR3 has 16 residues. CDR1 SGHNT and CDR2 YYREEE come from the germline V gene (reference sequence). V lost 7 bases and J lost 1; bases outside the gene matches: 13. Supplemented by reference TRBV5-4 and TRBJ1-1, the full variable domain reads ETGVTQSPTHLIKTRGQQVTLRCSSQSGHNTVSWYQQALGQGPQFIFQYYREEENGRGNFPPRFSGLQFPNYSSELNVNALELDDSALYLCASHGTAPYGNTEAFFGQGTRLTVV.